These T cell receptor beta chains were read from a single sample in a study of OX40 agonist ivuxolimab in advanced cancers. The protocol was immunoSEQ multiplex PCR, while the TCRdb copy is restricted to in-frame clones and leaves out a portion. The data contain about 58,000 clones, 70% to 85% of them singletons. Sequencing used CD4+ or CD8+ T cells sorted from blood, obtained in a trial of the OX40 agonist ivuxolimab. The receptors originated from an adult with an advanced solid tumor such as melanoma, head and neck, liver or kidney cancer. The CDR3 runs from the conserved cysteine through the conserved F or W. Each record gives: V gene, D gene, clone size, J gene, CDR3 DNA, CDR3 protein. A D gene is named only where the DNA matches it firmly. Not every row has a clone size; where given, it reads once, few, many or a size class.

v_call: TRBV10-1
d_call: .
clone_size: .
j_call: TRBJ2-7
cdr3_nt: TGCGCCAGCAGTGAATGGGGGACACCCTACGAGCAGTACTTC
cdr3_aa: CASSEWGTPYEQYF

v_call: TRBV11-3
d_call: TRBD2
clone_size: .
j_call: TRBJ2-3
cdr3_nt: TGTGCCAGCAGCCCCCGGACTAGCCCAGATACGCAGTATTTT
cdr3_aa: CASSPRTSPDTQYF

v_call: TRBV30
d_call: .
clone_size: .
j_call: TRBJ1-1
cdr3_nt: TGTGCCTGGAGTGTAGGCGGTGAAGCTTTCTTT
cdr3_aa: CAWSVGGEAFF

v_call: TRBV6-1
d_call: .
clone_size: .
j_call: TRBJ1-2
cdr3_nt: TGTGCCAGCAGTGAATTAAGGGGCTACTATGGCTACACCTTC
cdr3_aa: CASSELRGYYGYTF

v_call: TRBV18
d_call: .
clone_size: once
j_call: TRBJ2-3
cdr3_nt: TGTGCCAGCTCCCGGGACTCCGATACGCAGTATTTT
cdr3_aa: CASSRDSDTQYF

v_call: TRBV14
d_call: .
clone_size: .
j_call: TRBJ1-1
cdr3_nt: TGTGCCAGCAGCCAATGGCAGGGCATCTTGAACACTGAAGCTTTCTTT
cdr3_aa: CASSQWQGILNTEAFF

v_call: TRBV5-4
d_call: .
clone_size: .
j_call: TRBJ2-7
cdr3_nt: TGTGCCAGCAGCAGGGGCTACGAGCAGTACTTC
cdr3_aa: CASSRGYEQYF

v_call: TRBV14
d_call: TRBD1
clone_size: once
j_call: TRBJ1-2
cdr3_nt: TGTGCCAGCAGCCTACAGACAGGGACGAAGGGGGATGGCTACACCTTC
cdr3_aa: CASSLQTGTKGDGYTF

v_call: TRBV27
d_call: .
clone_size: .
j_call: TRBJ1-2
cdr3_nt: TGTGCCAGCAGTTTAGAAGGGGACAATGGCTACACCTTC
cdr3_aa: CASSLEGDNGYTF

v_call: TRBV19
d_call: TRBD1
clone_size: .
j_call: TRBJ2-1
cdr3_nt: TGTGCCAGTAGTAGGACAGGGGAGTCAGGTTCCTACAATGAGCAGTTCTTC
cdr3_aa: CASSRTGESGSYNEQFF

v_call: TRBV6-1
d_call: .
clone_size: .
j_call: TRBJ1-1
cdr3_nt: TGTGCCAGCAGAAGCTCCAGGGGTGGGAAGACTGAAGCTTTCTTT
cdr3_aa: CASRSSRGGKTEAFF

v_call: TRBV29-1
d_call: .
clone_size: .
j_call: TRBJ2-6
cdr3_nt: TGCAGCGTTGAATCAGGACCCTCCGCCTTCTCTGGGGCCAACGTCCTGACTTTC
cdr3_aa: CSVESGPSAFSGANVLTF

v_call: TRBV5-1
d_call: .
clone_size: few
j_call: TRBJ1-5
cdr3_nt: TGCGCCAGCAGCCCTCAGGGAAATCAGCCCCAGCATTTT
cdr3_aa: CASSPQGNQPQHF

v_call: TRBV5-1
d_call: .
clone_size: .
j_call: TRBJ2-2
cdr3_nt: TGCGCCAGCAGCTTGGCAATTGGTGGCACCGGGGAGCTGTTTTTT
cdr3_aa: CASSLAIGGTGELFF

v_call: TRBV7-9
d_call: .
clone_size: .
j_call: TRBJ1-3
cdr3_nt: TGTGCCAGCAGCTTAGGAATGGGGACGATTGGAAACACCATATATTTT
cdr3_aa: CASSLGMGTIGNTIYF

v_call: TRBV6-1
d_call: .
clone_size: .
j_call: TRBJ2-1
cdr3_nt: TGTGCCAGCAGTGAAAGTGGCAGCTCCTACAATGAGCAGTTCTTC
cdr3_aa: CASSESGSSYNEQFF

v_call: TRBV2
d_call: .
clone_size: once
j_call: TRBJ2-2
cdr3_nt: TGTGCCAGCAGTGATGCACAGATCCTGAACACCGGGGAGCTGTTTTTT
cdr3_aa: CASSDAQILNTGELFF

v_call: TRBV5-1
d_call: .
clone_size: .
j_call: TRBJ2-7
cdr3_nt: TGCGCCAGCAGCTCCCGGCCGAGGAGCTCCTACGAGCAGTACTTC
cdr3_aa: CASSSRPRSSYEQYF

v_call: TRBV11-2
d_call: .
clone_size: .
j_call: TRBJ2-1
cdr3_nt: TGTGCCAGCAGATGGGGCCCCACATCCAATGAGCAGTTCTTC
cdr3_aa: CASRWGPTSNEQFF

v_call: TRBV10-3
d_call: TRBD2
clone_size: few
j_call: TRBJ2-4
cdr3_nt: TGTGCCATCAGTGAGCGAAGGACTAGCGGGAGTGGGGCCAAAAACATTCAGTACTTC
cdr3_aa: CAISERRTSGSGAKNIQYF

v_call: TRBV19
d_call: TRBD1
clone_size: few
j_call: TRBJ1-5
cdr3_nt: TGTGCCAGTAGTTCCCACAGGGGTAGCAATCAGCCCCAGCATTTT
cdr3_aa: CASSSHRGSNQPQHF

v_call: TRBV5-6
d_call: .
clone_size: few
j_call: TRBJ1-3
cdr3_nt: TGTGCCAGCAGCTTGCCCCAGGCTGGAAACACCATATATTTT
cdr3_aa: CASSLPQAGNTIYF

v_call: TRBV2
d_call: TRBD2
clone_size: .
j_call: TRBJ2-3
cdr3_nt: TGTGCCAGCTACCGACCTGGCGGGGGTACAGATACGCAGTATTTT
cdr3_aa: CASYRPGGGTDTQYF

v_call: TRBV15
d_call: .
clone_size: .
j_call: TRBJ1-2
cdr3_nt: TGTGCCACCAGCAGAGCTAGGAGCACCGTCTATGGCTACACCTTC
cdr3_aa: CATSRARSTVYGYTF

v_call: TRBV5-1
d_call: .
clone_size: few
j_call: TRBJ2-3
cdr3_nt: TGCGCCAGCAGCTTGGAAGGAGTCACAGATACGCAGTATTTT
cdr3_aa: CASSLEGVTDTQYF

v_call: TRBV20-1
d_call: .
clone_size: .
j_call: TRBJ2-3
cdr3_nt: TGCAGTGCTTCGGACACAGATACGCAGTATTTT
cdr3_aa: CSASDTDTQYF

v_call: TRBV18
d_call: .
clone_size: .
j_call: TRBJ2-3
cdr3_nt: TGTGCCAGCTCCGAAATCACAGATACGCAGTATTTT
cdr3_aa: CASSEITDTQYF

v_call: TRBV5-1
d_call: .
clone_size: .
j_call: TRBJ2-1
cdr3_nt: TGCGCCAGCAGCTTGGAAGGGTTTTCCTACAATGAGCAGTTCTTC
cdr3_aa: CASSLEGFSYNEQFF

v_call: TRBV23-1
d_call: TRBD2
clone_size: .
j_call: TRBJ2-5
cdr3_nt: TGCGCCAGCAGTCAATCGAACGGGGGGGCCCGGAAGACCCAGTACTTC
cdr3_aa: CASSQSNGGARKTQYF

v_call: TRBV19
d_call: TRBD1
clone_size: .
j_call: TRBJ1-4
cdr3_nt: TGTGCCAGTAGTATCCGGGACAGGCTGTTTTTT
cdr3_aa: CASSIRDRLFF

v_call: TRBV30
d_call: TRBD1
clone_size: .
j_call: TRBJ1-3
cdr3_nt: TGTGCCTGGAGTTCAGGGGGCGGTGGAAACACCATATATTTT
cdr3_aa: CAWSSGGGGNTIYF

v_call: TRBV7-9
d_call: TRBD1
clone_size: .
j_call: TRBJ1-1
cdr3_nt: TGTGCCAGCAGCTTACAAATGTCGGGACAGGAAGCTTTCTTT
cdr3_aa: CASSLQMSGQEAFF

v_call: TRBV7-2
d_call: TRBD1
clone_size: .
j_call: TRBJ1-6
cdr3_nt: TGTGCCAGCAGCTCTAGACAGGGGTTGGCCCTCCACTTT
cdr3_aa: CASSSRQGLALHF

v_call: TRBV7-6
d_call: .
clone_size: few
j_call: TRBJ2-5
cdr3_nt: TGTGCCAGCAGCTTAATCGGGGGAGGAAATATCCAAGAGACCCAGTACTTC
cdr3_aa: CASSLIGGGNIQETQYF

v_call: TRBV7-2
d_call: .
clone_size: .
j_call: TRBJ1-4
cdr3_nt: TGTGCCAGCAGCTCTTGGGGGGGTGAAAAACTGTTTTTT
cdr3_aa: CASSSWGGEKLFF

v_call: TRBV11-3
d_call: .
clone_size: .
j_call: TRBJ1-2
cdr3_nt: TGTGCCAGCAGCTTAGGGCAGAACTATGGCTACACCTTC
cdr3_aa: CASSLGQNYGYTF

v_call: TRBV19
d_call: .
clone_size: .
j_call: TRBJ1-1
cdr3_nt: TGTGCCACCTTGGGATCTTCTTGGGAAAAAGCTTTCTTT
cdr3_aa: CATLGSSWEKAFF

v_call: TRBV9
d_call: TRBD2
clone_size: .
j_call: TRBJ2-3
cdr3_nt: TGTGCCAGCAGCGTACTAACTAGCGGGGGGCTCCCAGGGACGCAGTATTTT
cdr3_aa: CASSVLTSGGLPGTQYF

v_call: TRBV14
d_call: .
clone_size: .
j_call: TRBJ1-1
cdr3_nt: TGTGCCAGCAGCCAAGAACCAGGTACTGAAGCTTTCTTT
cdr3_aa: CASSQEPGTEAFF

v_call: TRBV11-2
d_call: .
clone_size: .
j_call: TRBJ1-1
cdr3_nt: TGTGCCAGCAGCTTGGGGATAAAGAACACTGAAGCTTTCTTT
cdr3_aa: CASSLGIKNTEAFF

v_call: TRBV7-2
d_call: .
clone_size: .
j_call: TRBJ1-2
cdr3_nt: TGTGCCAGCAGCTTAGGGGGGTCAGCTAGCTATGGCTACACCTTC
cdr3_aa: CASSLGGSASYGYTF

v_call: TRBV7-7
d_call: .
clone_size: once
j_call: TRBJ2-2
cdr3_nt: TGTGCTAGCAGATCGGACTTAGCCGACACCGGGGAGCTGTTTTTT
cdr3_aa: CASRSDLADTGELFF

v_call: TRBV4-1
d_call: TRBD1
clone_size: .
j_call: TRBJ1-3
cdr3_nt: TGCGCCAGCAGCCAAGATACAGGGGGACAGGGGGCTAGAAACACCATATATTTT
cdr3_aa: CASSQDTGGQGARNTIYF

v_call: TRBV2
d_call: .
clone_size: .
j_call: TRBJ1-2
cdr3_nt: TGTGCCAGCAGTGAAGAGATGGGGAACTATGGCTACACCTTC
cdr3_aa: CASSEEMGNYGYTF

v_call: TRBV7-6
d_call: .
clone_size: .
j_call: TRBJ2-2
cdr3_nt: TGTGCCAGCAGCCCAAGCCGCTTATCGAACACCGGGGAGCTGTTTTTT
cdr3_aa: CASSPSRLSNTGELFF

v_call: TRBV30
d_call: .
clone_size: .
j_call: TRBJ1-6
cdr3_nt: TGTGCCTGGAGTGGAGGAGGGTTTAATTCACCCCTCCACTTT
cdr3_aa: CAWSGGGFNSPLHF

v_call: TRBV5-1
d_call: .
clone_size: .
j_call: TRBJ2-1
cdr3_nt: TGCGCCTGTAGTAGCGAGGTCTCCAATGAGCAGTTCTTC
cdr3_aa: CACSSEVSNEQFF

v_call: TRBV19
d_call: .
clone_size: once
j_call: TRBJ1-4
cdr3_nt: TGTGCCAGTAGTCGTGGGGGCGCAAGTGAAAAACTGTTTTTT
cdr3_aa: CASSRGGASEKLFF